The 29 T cell receptor beta chains below were found in one sample sequenced in a study of shared clonotypes between healthy human individuals (dated by TCRdb to about 2020). The method was the immunoSEQ multiplex PCR assay. This is the immuneACCESS table as TCRdb keeps it, with only in-frame sequences that have V and J called. A part of the clones is gone; compared with another copy, unresolved V genes explain less than half, and the rest is unexplained. The sample table lists some 2.1 million clones, about 95% of them with a count of one. Of the sample, 0.9% to 1.3% falls within the top ten clones. CD8 naive samples were obtained by positive selection for CCR7 among CD45RO-negative cells, yielding a CD45RA+CCR7+ population from which TemRA cells were excluded. Sequenced material: naive CD8+ T cells sorted from blood. Sample cell subset or site, as interpreted from the label and publication: CD45RA+CCR7+. Source of these receptors: a man younger than 35 in good health.

On this clone: This same CDR3 is encoded by further DNA sequences in the sample. The genes are TRBV4-1 and TRBJ1-1; no reliable D call. Germline CDR1 MGHRA, CDR2 YSYEKL. The length of the CDR3 is 12 residues. V was trimmed by 0 bases and J by 7 bases, leaving 6 bases between them. CDR3 DNA: TGCGCCAGCAGCCAAGAAGGGCTTGAAGCTTTCTTT. Its translation: CASSQEGLEAFF.

The chain combines TRBV7-3 with TRBJ1-1, with 7 positions matching TRBD1. CDR1 is SGHTA, CDR2 FQGTGA, per germline. J lost 6 bases, V lost 2 bases, and 3 bases had no gene match. This CDR3 spans 13 amino acids. Written as DNA, the CDR3 is TGTGCCAGCAGCTTAGCGGGACAGTCTGAAGCTTTCTTT. This translates into CASSLAGQSEAFF.

The chain is built from TRBV5-1 and TRBJ1-1; 7 bases are a match to TRBD1. Per germline, CDR1 SGHRS and CDR2 YFSETQ. V lost 4 bases to trimming and J lost 3 bases; unmatched junction nucleotides: 9. The CDR3 consists of 15 residues. The CDR3 nucleotides are TGCGCCAGCAGCCCGGACAGGCTGGGGGACACTGAAGCTTTCTTT. Translated, it gives CASSPDRLGDTEAFF.

This chain links TRBV7-9 with TRBJ1-6, with D maybe TRBD1 (6 bases). V shed 1 base and J shed 10 bases, with 17 bases lying between them. This CDR3 is 16 amino acids long. The V gene's germline CDR1 is SEHNR and CDR2 FQNEAQ (reference sequence). Written as DNA, the CDR3 is TGTGCCAGCAGCTTAGTTGATGGGGGGCCACGATCACCCCTCCACTTT. Translation gives CASSLVDGGPRSPLHF.

The chain employs TRBV19 and TRBJ1-4; a possible D gene is TRBD1 (5 bases). The CDR3 is made up of 16 amino acids. The V end lost 5 bases, the J end lost 7 bases, and 20 bases lay between the germline ends. Germline CDR1 is LNHDA and CDR2 is SQIVND (reference sequence). CDR3 sequence reads: CASSVIQGGPSEKLFF. CDR3 nucleotides: TGTGCCAGTAGTGTAATCCAGGGTGGCCCGAGTGAAAAACTGTTTTTT.

This clone was seen just once. The chain carries TRBV11-2 and TRBJ2-1; 10 nucleotides align to TRBD2. This CDR3 spans 16 amino acids. Trimming took 5 bases from V and 5 from J; bases not matched to a gene: 9. Looked up from germline, CDR1 is SGHAT and CDR2 is FQNNGV. The CDR3 sequence is CASSLDVGLADNEQFF. The CDR3 bases are TGTGCCAGCAGCCTCGATGTCGGACTAGCGGACAATGAGCAGTTCTTC.

To note about this clone: The identical CDR3 is also encoded by other nucleotide sequences in the sample. The rearrangement links TRBV7-9 to TRBJ1-5; maybe TRBD1 (6 bases). Germline-derived CDR1 and CDR2 are SEHNR and FQNEAQ (reference sequence). With 5 bases removed from V and 4 bases from J, the gap between germline ends came to 6 bases. This CDR3 region has 12 residues. The CDR3 DNA follows: TGTGCCAGCAGCACAGGGAATCAGCCCCAGCATTTT. This gives the protein CASSTGNQPQHF.

This chain connects TRBV9 to TRBJ2-5, with 13 bases aligning to TRBD2. From germline, CDR1 is SGDLS and CDR2 YYNGEE. This CDR3 is 18 amino acids long. The V and J ends lost 0 bases and 2 bases, in that order; junction bases with no gene match: 7. Here the CDR3 DNA reads TGTGCCAGCAGCGTAGACACTAGCGGGAGGGCCGGGCAAGAGACCCAGTACTTC. Translating gives CASSVDTSGRAGQETQYF.

The chain uses TRBV5-6 and TRBJ2-3, with TRBD2 identical over 9 bases. The germline CDR1 and CDR2 sequences are SGHDT and YYEEEE. The CDR3 is 16 amino acids. J lost 2 bases, V lost 2 bases, and 6 bases had no gene match. The CDR3 reads CASSLMTSGATDTQYF. In DNA form, the CDR3 reads TGTGCCAGCAGCTTAATGACTAGCGGAGCCACAGATACGCAGTATTTT.

Note on this clone: The sample carries other DNA sequences with the same CDR3. This chain uses TRBV27 with TRBJ2-7; TRBD2 matches 11 bases. V shed 3 bases and J 4 bases; nucleotides not matched to a gene: 2. This CDR3 comprises 14 residues. CDR1 is MNHEY, CDR2 SMNVEV, per germline (reference sequence). CDR3 residues: CASSFSGGAYEQYF. The CDR3 region has the DNA TGTGCCAGCAGTTTTAGCGGGGGGGCATACGAGCAGTACTTC.

The J gene is TRBJ2-5, the V gene TRBV7-9; either TRBD1 or TRBD2 may fit D (5 bases each). This CDR3 is 17 amino acids long. Trimming removed 8 bases at V and 2 bases at J, with 24 bases between. CDR1 is SEHNR, CDR2 FQNEAQ, per germline (reference sequence). CDR3 sequence reads: CASGGSSGPMDQETQYF. In DNA, the CDR3 is TGTGCCAGCGGGGGTAGTTCGGGGCCGATGGATCAAGAGACCCAGTACTTC.

The chain employs TRBV28 and TRBJ1-2; TRBD1 might be the D (6 bases). The CDR3 has 14 residues. Trimming removed 5 bases at V and 4 bases at J, with 14 bases between. CDR1 is MDHEN, CDR2 SYDVKM, per germline. The CDR3 DNA sequence: TGTGCCAGCAGTGACCCAGGGGATGGCTATGGCTACACCTTC. Its translation is CASSDPGDGYGYTF.

The chain is built from TRBV4-3 and TRBJ2-5, with 11 bases matching TRBD2. Germline V gives CDR1 LGHNA, CDR2 YSLEER. V dropped 4 bases and J dropped 5; count of bases not matched to a gene: 12. The CDR3 spans 17 residues. The CDR3 spells CASSPGLAAEGGETQYF. The DNA for the CDR3 is TGCGCCAGCAGCCCGGGACTAGCGGCGGAAGGGGGGGAGACCCAGTACTTC.

The rearrangement joins TRBV7-3 to TRBJ2-7, with D unclear. V lost 5 bases, J lost 1 base, and 15 bases lay in between. Germline assignment: CDR1 SGHTA and CDR2 FQGTGA. This CDR3 has 15 amino acids. CDR3 nucleotide sequence: TGTGCCAGCAGCCCCGGGCCCCCCTTTTCCTACGAGCAGTACTTC. Encoded protein: CASSPGPPFSYEQYF.

The V call is TRBV6-1, the J call TRBJ1-2; no clear D gene. CDR3 length: 12 residues. Trimming left V 4 bases short and J 6 bases short, with 9 bases between. CDR1 and CDR2 from the germline V gene are MNHNS and SASEGT. CDR3 sequence (DNA): TGTGCCAGCAGTGGGTCTGGGGATGGCTACACCTTC. This encodes CASSGSGDGYTF.

This clone has only one observation. The J gene is TRBJ2-7, the V gene TRBV29-1; 7 bases match TRBD1. Germline V lookup: CDR1 SQVTM, CDR2 ANQGSEA. V shed 6 bases, J shed 13 bases, and the junction held 6 bases outside the gene matches. This CDR3 is 9 amino acids long. The CDR3 reads CSVVGQRYF. The CDR3 nucleotides are TGCAGCGTGGTGGGACAGCGCTACTTC.

The chain recombines TRBV7-3 with TRBJ1-1; possible D gene TRBD1, 5 bases. The germline CDR1 and CDR2 sequences are SGHTA and FQGTGA. V dropped 1 base and J dropped 3 bases, with 6 bases sitting between them. The CDR3 spans 13 residues. The CDR3 spells CASSLRGHTEAFF. The CDR3 coding sequence is TGTGCCAGCAGCTTAAGGGGCCACACTGAAGCTTTCTTT.

This chain links TRBV27 with TRBJ2-2, with TRBD2 identical over 9 bases. V dropped 2 bases and J dropped 7; count of bases not matched to a gene: 2. This CDR3 spans 14 amino acids. From germline, CDR1 is MNHEY and CDR2 SMNVEV (reference sequence). This chain's CDR3 is CASSLGTSHGELFF. The CDR3 coding sequence is TGTGCCAGCAGTTTAGGGACTAGCCACGGGGAGCTGTTTTTT.

Details on this clone: Within the sample, other DNA sequences also encode this same CDR3. The chain couples TRBV27 to TRBJ1-5, with D unresolved. The CDR3 is 14 amino acids. Trimming took 4 bases from V and 0 from J, leaving 7 bases between them. Germline V gene sequence: CDR1 MNHEY, CDR2 SMNVEV (reference sequence). The CDR3 nucleotides read TGTGCCAGCAGTTCAATCGGTAGCAATCAGCCCCAGCATTTT. Amino acids: CASSSIGSNQPQHF.

This clone is a singleton in its sample. V is TRBV7-9 and J is TRBJ2-3; 11 nucleotides align to TRBD2. V shed 5 bases and J 6 bases; nucleotides not matched to a gene: 7. Germline V gene data show CDR1 as SEHNR and CDR2 as FQNEAQ (reference sequence). The CDR3 is made up of 15 amino acids. CDR3 bases: TGTGCCAGCAGCCGTCTAGCGGGGGGTGAGGATACGCAGTATTTT. Its protein product is CASSRLAGGEDTQYF.

This clone was observed a single time. This sequence joins TRBV6-1 and TRBJ2-1, with D tentatively TRBD1 (6 bases). Germline assignment: CDR1 MNHNS and CDR2 SASEGT. V was cut by 0 bases and J by 3 bases, with 12 bases left in between. This CDR3 contains 16 residues. CDR3 in amino acids: CASSEAATGDYNEQFF. The CDR3 nucleotides read TGTGCCAGCAGTGAAGCTGCGACAGGCGACTACAATGAGCAGTTCTTC.

The chain combines TRBV29-1 with TRBJ2-7; D uncertain. V lost 3 bases, J lost 10 bases, and 13 bases lay in between. This CDR3 region has 11 residues. Germline-derived CDR1 and CDR2 are SQVTM and ANQGSEA. This CDR3 is CSVDPEGIQYF. The CDR3 bases are TGCAGCGTTGATCCGGAAGGGATACAGTACTTC.

Details on this clone: This sample also contains other DNA sequences that code for the same CDR3. CDR3 protein: CASSGGNQPQHF. CDR3 DNA sequence: TGTGCCAGCAGTGGAGGGAATCAGCCCCAGCATTTT. V usage is TRBV2 and J usage is TRBJ1-5; unclear D gene. The ends were cut back, 4 bases at V and 4 bases at J, with 5 bases in the middle. The CDR3 runs 12 residues. The germline V gene has CDR1 SNHLY and CDR2 FYNNEI.

Remarks on this clone: Other DNA sequences in the same sample also yield this CDR3. The chain employs TRBV29-1 and TRBJ2-1; D possibly corresponds to TRBD1 (7 bases). CDR1 is SQVTM, CDR2 ANQGSEA, per germline. The V end was cut by 6 bases, the J end by 0 bases, with 9 bases between. There are 13 residues in the CDR3. Here the CDR3 DNA reads TGCAGCGTCCAGGGGGGCTCCTACAATGAGCAGTTCTTC. Translating it yields CSVQGGSYNEQFF.

The table lists this clone with a few counts. The identical CDR3 is also encoded by other nucleotide sequences in the sample. The rearrangement uses TRBV5-1 and TRBJ2-2; no firm D call. This CDR3 is 12 amino acids long. V was shortened by 4 bases and J by 3 bases, with 4 bases between the two germline ends. Per the germline V gene, CDR1 is SGHRS and CDR2 is YFSETQ. The CDR3 bases are TGCGCCAGCAGCCCGGACACCGGGGAGCTGTTTTTT. Amino acid sequence: CASSPDTGELFF.

As for this clone: Other DNA sequences in this specimen translate into the identical CDR3. The V call is TRBV4-3, the J call TRBJ2-1; D unclear. CDR3 length: 15 residues. V was shortened by 0 bases and J by 0 bases, with 6 bases between the two germline ends. Germline V lookup: CDR1 LGHNA, CDR2 YSLEER. CDR3 sequence reads: CASSQDRHSYNEQFF. For the CDR3, the DNA is TGCGCCAGCAGCCAAGATCGGCACTCCTACAATGAGCAGTTCTTC.

The rearrangement uses TRBV11-2 and TRBJ2-1; TRBD2 is a possible D gene (6 bases). Between the trimmed V and J ends, which lost 4 bases and 8 bases, there was a span of 15 bases. The CDR3 covers 14 residues. Per germline, CDR1 SGHAT and CDR2 FQNNGV. For the CDR3, the DNA is TGTGCCAGCAGCTGGACCGGGACTGGGTATGAGCAGTTCTTC. Protein product: CASSWTGTGYEQFF.

The chain employs TRBV7-2 and TRBJ1-3; no clear D gene. Germline V CDR1 and CDR2: SGHTA, FQGNSA. The CDR3 sequence is 14 residues long. V gave up 0 bases and J gave up 4 bases, with 7 bases separating them. CDR3 loop: CASSLARTGNTIYF. The CDR3 nucleotides read TGTGCCAGCAGCTTAGCTCGGACGGGAAACACCATATATTTT.

V gene TRBV10-3 combines with J gene TRBJ1-2; D gene ambiguous. The germline V gene has CDR1 ENHRY and CDR2 SYGVKD. V shed 6 bases and J shed 8 bases, with 13 bases lying between them. This CDR3 has 12 amino acids. DNA for the CDR3: TGTGCCATCAGCTTCGACCTCGGGGGCTACACCTTC. Its protein product is CAISFDLGGYTF.